The source of this T cell receptor beta chain is a study of shared clonotypes between healthy human individuals. Donors were Caucasian adults residing in Nashville, Tennessee, USA. The CDR3 loop spans 16 amino acids. Germline assignment: CDR1 LNHDA and CDR2 SQIVND (reference sequence). V lost 4 bases and J lost 0, with 14 bases in between. This clone was recorded once. TCRdb keeps only in-frame clones here, not all; method: immunoSEQ multiplex PCR. The sample has approximately 530,000 clones, 90% to 97% seen once. This TCR came from a woman aged 25-40 years in good health. The sequenced sample consisted of naive CD4+ T cells sorted from blood. Subset reported: CD45RA+ positively selected. The chain is built from TRBV19 and TRBJ2-3; no firm D call. The DNA for the CDR3 is TGTGCCAGTAGTACCGACTCCCTGTTAAGCACAGATACGCAGTATTTT. Residues: CASSTDSLLSTDTQYF.